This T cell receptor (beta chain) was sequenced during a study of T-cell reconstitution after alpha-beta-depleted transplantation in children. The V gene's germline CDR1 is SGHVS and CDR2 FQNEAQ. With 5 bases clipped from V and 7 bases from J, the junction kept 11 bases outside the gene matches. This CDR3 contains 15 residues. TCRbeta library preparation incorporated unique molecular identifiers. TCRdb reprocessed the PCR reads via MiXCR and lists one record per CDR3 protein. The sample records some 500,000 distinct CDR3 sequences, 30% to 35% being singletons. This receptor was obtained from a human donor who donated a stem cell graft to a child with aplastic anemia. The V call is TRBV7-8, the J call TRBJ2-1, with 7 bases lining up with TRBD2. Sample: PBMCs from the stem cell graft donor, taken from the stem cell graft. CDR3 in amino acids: CASSPPGWRENEQFF. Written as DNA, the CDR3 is TGTGCCAGCAGCCCCCCCGGGTGGCGGGAGAATGAGCAGTTCTTC. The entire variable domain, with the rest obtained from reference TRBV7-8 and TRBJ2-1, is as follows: GAGVSQSPRYKVAKRGQDVALRCDPISGHVSLFWYQQALGQGPEFLTYFQNEAQLDKSGLPSDRFFAERPEGSVSTLKIQRTQQEDSAVYLCASSPPGWRENEQFFGPGTRLTVL.